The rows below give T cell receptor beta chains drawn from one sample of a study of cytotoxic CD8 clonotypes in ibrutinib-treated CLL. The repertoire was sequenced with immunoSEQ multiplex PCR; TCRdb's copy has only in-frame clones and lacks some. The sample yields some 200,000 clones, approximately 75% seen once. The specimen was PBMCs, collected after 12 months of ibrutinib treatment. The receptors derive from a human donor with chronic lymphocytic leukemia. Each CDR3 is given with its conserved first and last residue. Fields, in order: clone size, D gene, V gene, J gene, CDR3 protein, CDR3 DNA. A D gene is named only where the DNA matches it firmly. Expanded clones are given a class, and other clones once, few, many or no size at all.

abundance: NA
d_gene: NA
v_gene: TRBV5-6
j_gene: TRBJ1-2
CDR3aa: CASSFSSTFRMHGYTF
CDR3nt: TGTGCCAGCAGCTTTTCTTCGACATTCAGGATGCATGGCTACACCTTC

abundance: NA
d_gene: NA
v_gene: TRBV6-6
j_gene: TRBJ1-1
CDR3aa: CASSFSLAEAFF
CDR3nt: TGTGCCAGCAGTTTTTCTCTGGCTGAAGCTTTCTTT

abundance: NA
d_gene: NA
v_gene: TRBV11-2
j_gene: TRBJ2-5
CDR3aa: CASSLGLRGGGGETQYF
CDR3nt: TGTGCCAGCAGCTTAGGGTTACGGGGAGGGGGTGGCGAGACCCAGTACTTC

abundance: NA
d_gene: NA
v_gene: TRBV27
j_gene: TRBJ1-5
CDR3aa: CASGNSNQPQHF
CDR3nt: TGTGCCAGCGGAAATAGCAATCAGCCCCAGCATTTT

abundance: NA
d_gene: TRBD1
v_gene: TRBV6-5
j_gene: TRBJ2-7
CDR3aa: CASTPRGAGGYEQYF
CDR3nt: TGTGCCAGCACCCCGAGAGGTGCAGGGGGCTACGAGCAGTACTTC

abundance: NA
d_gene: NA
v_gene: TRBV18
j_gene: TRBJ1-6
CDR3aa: CASSPAENSPLHF
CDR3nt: TGTGCCAGCTCACCAGCGGAGAATTCACCCCTCCACTTT

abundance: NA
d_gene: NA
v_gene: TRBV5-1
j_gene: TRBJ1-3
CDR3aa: CASSFIGNSGNTIYF
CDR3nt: TGCGCCAGCAGCTTCATAGGGAACTCTGGAAACACCATATATTTT

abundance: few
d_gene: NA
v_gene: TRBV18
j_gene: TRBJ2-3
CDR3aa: CASSPPVGDTQYF
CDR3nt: TGTGCCAGCTCACCACCGGTGGGAGATACGCAGTATTTT

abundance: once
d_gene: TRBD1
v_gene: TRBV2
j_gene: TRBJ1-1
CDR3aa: CASSRGTGGAFF
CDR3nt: TGTGCCAGCAGTAGGGGGACAGGCGGCGCTTTCTTT

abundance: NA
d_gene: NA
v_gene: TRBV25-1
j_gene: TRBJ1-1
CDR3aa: CASSEFTRGELMNTEAFF
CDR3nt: TGTGCCAGCAGTGAATTCACTCGGGGGGAACTAATGAACACTGAAGCTTTCTTT

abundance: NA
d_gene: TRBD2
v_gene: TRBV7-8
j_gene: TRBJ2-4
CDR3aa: CASSPGTIGFIQYF
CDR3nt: TGTGCCAGCAGCCCAGGGACTATTGGGTTCATTCAGTACTTC

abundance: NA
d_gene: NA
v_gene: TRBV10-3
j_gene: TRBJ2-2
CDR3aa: CATGLSTGELFF
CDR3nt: TGTGCCACCGGACTATCCACCGGGGAGCTGTTTTTT

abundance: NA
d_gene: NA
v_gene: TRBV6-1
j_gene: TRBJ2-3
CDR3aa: CASDGDTQYF
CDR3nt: TGTGCCAGCGACGGCGATACGCAGTATTTT

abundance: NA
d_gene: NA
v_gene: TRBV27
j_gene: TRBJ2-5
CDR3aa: CASSLWGRRETQYF
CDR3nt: TGTGCCAGCAGTTTATGGGGCAGGCGAGAGACCCAGTACTTC

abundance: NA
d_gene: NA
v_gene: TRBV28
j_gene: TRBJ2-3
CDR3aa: CASQPGSTSRDTQYF
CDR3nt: TGTGCCAGCCAACCGGGTAGCACCTCGCGAGATACGCAGTATTTT

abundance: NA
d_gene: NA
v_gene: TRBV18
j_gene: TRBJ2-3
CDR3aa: CASSNPTYLYPTSTDTQYF
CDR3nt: TGTGCCAGCTCAAATCCGACATATTTATACCCAACTAGCACAGATACGCAGTATTTT

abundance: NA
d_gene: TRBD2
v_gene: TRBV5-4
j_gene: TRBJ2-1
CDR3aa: CASSSTSGVYNEQFF
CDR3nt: TGTGCCAGCAGCTCGACTAGCGGGGTTTACAATGAGCAGTTCTTC

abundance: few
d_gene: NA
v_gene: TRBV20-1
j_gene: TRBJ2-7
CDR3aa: CSARISEQYF
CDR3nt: TGCAGTGCTAGGATTAGCGAGCAGTACTTC

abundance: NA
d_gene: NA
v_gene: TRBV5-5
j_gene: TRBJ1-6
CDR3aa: CASRYSSVVEGGSPLHF
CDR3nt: TGTGCCAGCAGGTATTCATCGGTCGTAGAGGGGGGATCACCCCTCCACTTT

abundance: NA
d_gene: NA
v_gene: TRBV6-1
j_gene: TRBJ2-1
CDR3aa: CASFTGESSYNEQFF
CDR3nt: TGTGCCAGCTTTACGGGAGAGTCGTCCTACAATGAGCAGTTCTTC

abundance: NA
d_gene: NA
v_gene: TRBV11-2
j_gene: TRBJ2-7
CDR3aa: CASSLVWPDTYEQYF
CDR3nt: TGTGCCAGCAGCTTAGTTTGGCCAGATACCTACGAGCAGTACTTC

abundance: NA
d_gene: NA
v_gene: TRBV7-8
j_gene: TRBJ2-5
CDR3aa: CASSSPDLTGREETQYF
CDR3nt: TGTGCCAGCAGCTCCCCCGACCTGACAGGTCGGGAAGAGACCCAGTACTTC

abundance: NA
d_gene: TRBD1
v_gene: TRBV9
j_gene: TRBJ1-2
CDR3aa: CASGPGQTIYGYTF
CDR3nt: TGTGCCAGCGGCCCGGGACAGACCATCTATGGCTACACCTTC

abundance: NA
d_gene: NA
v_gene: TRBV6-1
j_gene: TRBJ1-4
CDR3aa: CASIGIGEKLFF
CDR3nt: TGTGCCAGCATAGGAATTGGGGAAAAACTGTTTTTT

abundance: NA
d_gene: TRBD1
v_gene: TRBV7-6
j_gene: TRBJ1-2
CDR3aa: CASSGEGQGMNYGYTF
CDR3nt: TGTGCCAGCAGCGGAGAGGGACAGGGGATGAACTATGGCTACACCTTC

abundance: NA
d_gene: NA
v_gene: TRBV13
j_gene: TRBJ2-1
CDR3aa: CASSLTRRDLLNEQFF
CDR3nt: TGTGCCAGCAGCCTCACCCGCCGGGACCTCCTCAATGAGCAGTTCTTC

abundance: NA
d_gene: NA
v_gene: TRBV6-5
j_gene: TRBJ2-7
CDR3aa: CASSYDRTGYEQYF
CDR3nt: TGTGCCAGCAGTTACGACAGAACAGGCTACGAGCAGTACTTC

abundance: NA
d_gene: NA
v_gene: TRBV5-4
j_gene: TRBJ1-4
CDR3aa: CASSSPGGSNEKLFF
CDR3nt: TGTGCCAGCAGCTCCCCGGGAGGGAGTAATGAAAAACTGTTTTTT

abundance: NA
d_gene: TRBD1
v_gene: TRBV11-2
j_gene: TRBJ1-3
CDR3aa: CASSPEGDRASGNTIYF
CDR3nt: TGTGCCAGCAGCCCGGAGGGGGACAGGGCCTCTGGAAACACCATATATTTT

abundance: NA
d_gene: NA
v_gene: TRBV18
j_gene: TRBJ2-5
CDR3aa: CASSLTGSGETQYF
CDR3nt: TGTGCCAGCTCACTCACAGGGTCCGGGGAGACCCAGTACTTC

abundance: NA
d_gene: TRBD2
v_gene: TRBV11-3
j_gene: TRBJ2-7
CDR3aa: CASSASGYSYEQYF
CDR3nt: TGTGCCAGCAGCGCTAGCGGGTACTCCTACGAGCAGTACTTC

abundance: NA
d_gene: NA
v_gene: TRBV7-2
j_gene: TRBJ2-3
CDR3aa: CASSSISDTQYF
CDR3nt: TGTGCCAGCAGCTCAATTTCAGATACGCAGTATTTT

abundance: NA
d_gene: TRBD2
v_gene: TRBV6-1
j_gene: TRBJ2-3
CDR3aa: CASSRLAGDTDTQYF
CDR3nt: TGTGCCAGCAGCCGACTAGCGGGGGACACAGATACGCAGTATTTT

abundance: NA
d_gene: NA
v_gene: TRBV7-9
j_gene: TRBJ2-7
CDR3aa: CASSLRGGHYEQYF
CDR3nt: TGTGCCAGCAGCTTAAGAGGGGGACACTACGAGCAGTACTTC

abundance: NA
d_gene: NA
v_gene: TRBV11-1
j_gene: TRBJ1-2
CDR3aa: CASSRRQDAANYGYTF
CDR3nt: TGTGCCAGCAGCCGGAGACAGGACGCCGCTAACTATGGCTACACCTTC

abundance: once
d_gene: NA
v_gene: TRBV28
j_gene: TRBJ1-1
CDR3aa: CASSLWPSRAEAFF
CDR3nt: TGTGCCAGCAGTTTATGGCCCTCCAGGGCTGAAGCTTTCTTT

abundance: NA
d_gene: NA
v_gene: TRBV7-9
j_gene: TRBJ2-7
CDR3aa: CASRTQGLQYEQYF
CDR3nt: TGTGCCAGCAGAACCCAGGGTCTTCAATACGAGCAGTACTTC

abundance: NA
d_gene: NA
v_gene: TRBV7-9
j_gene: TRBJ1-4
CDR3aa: CASSPRPRELFF
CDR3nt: TGTGCCAGCAGTCCCAGGCCCCGGGAACTGTTTTTT

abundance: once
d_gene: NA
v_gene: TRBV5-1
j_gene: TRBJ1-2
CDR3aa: CASSSSLRGLNYGYTF
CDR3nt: TGCGCCAGCAGCAGTTCGCTTCGGGGTCTCAACTATGGCTACACCTTC

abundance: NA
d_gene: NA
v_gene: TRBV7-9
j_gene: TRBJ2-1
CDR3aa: CASSTPTGSNEQFF
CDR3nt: TGTGCCAGCAGCACTCCGACAGGATCCAATGAGCAGTTCTTC

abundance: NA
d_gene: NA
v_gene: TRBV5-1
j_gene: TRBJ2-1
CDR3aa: CASSLSQGGYNEQFF
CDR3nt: TGCGCCAGCAGCTTGTCGCAGGGGGGATACAATGAGCAGTTCTTC